The clone carrying this T cell receptor beta chain was seen repeatedly, ten times or more. No antigen is known for it. These data originate in a study of blood T cells in healthy people across ages. Regarding the study as a whole: Diversity figures based on one million T cells were deemed too low. Diversity of TCR beta per million T cells declined in a roughly linear way with age.

With a J-beta primer mix and a sample-barcoded 5' primer, a second PCR ran 7 to 11 cycles. From the 5' RACE reads, TCRdb called clonotypes with MiXCR, one entry per CDR3 protein. This table holds fewer than 2,000,000 distinct CDR3 sequences, about two fifths found once. This CDR3 is built from 11 residues. Deletions cut 3 bases from V and 10 bases from J, with 7 bases between. CDR1 and CDR2 (germline): SGHDT, YYEEEE. The chain recombines TRBV5-6 with TRBJ2-2, with unresolved D. Sequences were obtained from blood. This receptor was taken from a human donor in good health. CDR3 sequence reads: CASSSDMELFF. DNA for the CDR3: TGTGCCAGCAGCTCAGACATGGAGCTGTTTTTT.